Here is one T cell receptor beta chain with its context. CDR3 length equals 14 residues. The trim removed 5 bases at V and 5 bases at J, leaving 7 bases unmatched. The V gene's germline CDR1 is SGHTA and CDR2 FQGNSA. In the source study's methods: How many nucleated cells were present was estimated from reference gene primer amplification. Here immunoSEQ multiplex PCR was the method, and the copy in TCRdb shows in-frame clones only, minus some. V and J calls and clone size are those listed in that table; D and trimming were worked out from the DNA. The sample carries approximately 210,000 clones, roughly nine tenths recorded once. This sample was taken from a study of blood T cell repertoires in COVID-19. On the study more broadly: Sample material is recorded as cDNA or gDNA derived from T cells, B-cell-depleted T cells, or PBMCs.

This sequence joins TRBV7-2 and TRBJ2-7; 9 bases match TRBD2. The sample comprised peripheral blood. This TCR derives from a woman in her 70s with acute or convalescent COVID-19. CDR3 nucleotide sequence: TGTGCCAGCAGCCCAGGACTAGCGTGGAACGAGCAGTACTTC. Residues: CASSPGLAWNEQYF.